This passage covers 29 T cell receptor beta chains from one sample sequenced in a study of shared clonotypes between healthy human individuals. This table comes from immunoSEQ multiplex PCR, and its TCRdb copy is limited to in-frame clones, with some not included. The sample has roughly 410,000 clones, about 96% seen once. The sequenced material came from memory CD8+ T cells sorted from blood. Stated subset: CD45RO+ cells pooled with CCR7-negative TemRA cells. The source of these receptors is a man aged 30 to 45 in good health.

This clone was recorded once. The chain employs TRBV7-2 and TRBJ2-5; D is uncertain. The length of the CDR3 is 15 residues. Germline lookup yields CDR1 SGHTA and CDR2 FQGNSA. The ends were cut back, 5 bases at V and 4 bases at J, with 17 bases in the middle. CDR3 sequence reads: CASSPRPTPGETQYF. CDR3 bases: TGTGCCAGCAGCCCCCGCCCCACCCCGGGAGAGACCCAGTACTTC.

CDR3 DNA sequence: TGTGCCAGCAGCCAGAGTCCGGGACACTACAATGAGCAGTTCTTC. It translates to CASSQSPGHYNEQFF. This chain connects TRBV14 to TRBJ2-1; D is perhaps TRBD1 (6 bases). Germline V gives CDR1 SGHDN, CDR2 FVKESK. CDR3 length: 15 amino acids. V was trimmed by 3 bases and J by 3 bases, leaving 12 bases between them.

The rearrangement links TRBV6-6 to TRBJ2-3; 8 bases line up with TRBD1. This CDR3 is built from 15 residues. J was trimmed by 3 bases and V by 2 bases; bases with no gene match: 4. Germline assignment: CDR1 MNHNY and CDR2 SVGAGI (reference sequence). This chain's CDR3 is CASSYGDRGTDTQYF. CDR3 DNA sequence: TGTGCCAGCAGTTACGGCGACAGGGGTACAGATACGCAGTATTTT.

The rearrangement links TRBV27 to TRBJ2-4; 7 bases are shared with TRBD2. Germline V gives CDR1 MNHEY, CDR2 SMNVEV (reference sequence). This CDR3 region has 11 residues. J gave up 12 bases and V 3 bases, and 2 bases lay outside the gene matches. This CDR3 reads CASSLGGDQYF. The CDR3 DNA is TGTGCCAGCAGTTTGGGAGGGGATCAGTACTTC.

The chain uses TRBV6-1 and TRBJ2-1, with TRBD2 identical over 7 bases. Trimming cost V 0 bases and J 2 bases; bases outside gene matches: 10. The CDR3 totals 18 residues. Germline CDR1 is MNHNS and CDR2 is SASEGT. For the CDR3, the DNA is TGTGCCAGCAGTGAAGCGCAGGGTAGCGGGCCCCCCTACAATGAGCAGTTCTTC. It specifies CASSEAQGSGPPYNEQFF.

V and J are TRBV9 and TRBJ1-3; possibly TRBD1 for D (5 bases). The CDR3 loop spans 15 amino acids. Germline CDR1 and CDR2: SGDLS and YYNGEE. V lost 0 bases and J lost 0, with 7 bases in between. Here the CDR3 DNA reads TGTGCCAGCAGCGTAGACAGGAGCTCTGGAAACACCATATATTTT. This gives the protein CASSVDRSSGNTIYF.

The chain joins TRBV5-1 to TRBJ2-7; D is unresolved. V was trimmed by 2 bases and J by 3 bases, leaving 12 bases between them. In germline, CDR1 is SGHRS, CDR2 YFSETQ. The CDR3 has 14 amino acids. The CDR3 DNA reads TGCGCCAGCAGCTTTGGTGGGCCCTACTACGAGCAGTACTTC. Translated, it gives CASSFGGPYYEQYF.

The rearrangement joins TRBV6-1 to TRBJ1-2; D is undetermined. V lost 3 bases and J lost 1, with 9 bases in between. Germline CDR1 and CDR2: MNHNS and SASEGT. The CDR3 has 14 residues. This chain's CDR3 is CASSEADINYGYTF. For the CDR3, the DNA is TGTGCCAGCAGTGAGGCAGACATTAACTATGGCTACACCTTC.

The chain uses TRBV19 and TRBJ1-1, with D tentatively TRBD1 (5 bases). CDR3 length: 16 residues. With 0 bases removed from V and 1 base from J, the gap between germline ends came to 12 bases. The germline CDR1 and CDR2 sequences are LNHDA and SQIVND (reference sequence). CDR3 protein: CASSIDYGGTNTEAFF. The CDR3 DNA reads TGTGCCAGTAGTATAGATTATGGGGGAACGAACACTGAAGCTTTCTTT. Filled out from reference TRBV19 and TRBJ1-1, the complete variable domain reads DGGITQSPKYLFRKEGQNVTLSCEQNLNHDAMYWYRQDPGQGLRLIYYSQIVNDFQKGDIAEGYSVSREKKESFPLTVTSAQKNPTAFYLCASSIDYGGTNTEAFFGQGTRLTVV.

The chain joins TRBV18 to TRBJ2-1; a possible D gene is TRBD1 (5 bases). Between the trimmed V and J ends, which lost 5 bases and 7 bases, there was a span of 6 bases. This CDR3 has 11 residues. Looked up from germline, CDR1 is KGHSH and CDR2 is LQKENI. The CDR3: CASSAGNEQFF. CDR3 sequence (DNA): TGTGCCAGCTCAGCAGGGAATGAGCAGTTCTTC.

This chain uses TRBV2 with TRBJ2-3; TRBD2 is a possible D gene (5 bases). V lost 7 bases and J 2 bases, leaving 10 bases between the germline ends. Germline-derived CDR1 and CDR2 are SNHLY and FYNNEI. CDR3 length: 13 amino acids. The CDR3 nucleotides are TGTGCCAGCAACGCACTAGTCACAGATACGCAGTATTTT. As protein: CASNALVTDTQYF.

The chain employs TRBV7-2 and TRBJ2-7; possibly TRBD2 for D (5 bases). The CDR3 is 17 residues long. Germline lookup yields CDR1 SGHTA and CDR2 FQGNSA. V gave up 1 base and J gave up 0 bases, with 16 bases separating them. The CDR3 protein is CASSLVKSIGSSYEQYF. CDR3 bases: TGTGCCAGCAGCTTAGTTAAGTCGATAGGGAGCTCCTACGAGCAGTACTTC.

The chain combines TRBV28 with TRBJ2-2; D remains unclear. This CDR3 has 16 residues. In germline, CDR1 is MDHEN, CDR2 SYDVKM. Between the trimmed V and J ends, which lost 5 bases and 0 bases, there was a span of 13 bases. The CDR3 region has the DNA TGTGCCAGCAGTCCCCAAGACTCCGCGAACACCGGGGAGCTGTTTTTT. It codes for CASSPQDSANTGELFF.

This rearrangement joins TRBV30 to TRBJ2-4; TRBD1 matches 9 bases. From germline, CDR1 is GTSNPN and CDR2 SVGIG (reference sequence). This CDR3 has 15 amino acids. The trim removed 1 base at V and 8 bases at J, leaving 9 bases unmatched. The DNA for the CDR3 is TGTGCCTGGAGTGAATCCGGGACAGGGAGGGACATTCAGTACTTC. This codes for CAWSESGTGRDIQYF.

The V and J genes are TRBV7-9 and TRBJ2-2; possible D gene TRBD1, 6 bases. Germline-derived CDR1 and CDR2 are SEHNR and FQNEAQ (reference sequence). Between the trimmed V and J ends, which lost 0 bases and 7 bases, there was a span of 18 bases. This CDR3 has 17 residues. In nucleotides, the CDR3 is TGTGCCAGCAGCTTAGCGCTTAACTCCCAACAGGGCGGGGAGCTGTTTTTT. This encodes CASSLALNSQQGGELFF. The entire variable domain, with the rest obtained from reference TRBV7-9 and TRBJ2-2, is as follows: DTGVSQNPRHKITKRGQNVTFRCDPISEHNRLYWYRQTLGQGPEFLTYFQNEAQLEKSRLLSDRFSAERPKGSFSTLEIQRTEQGDSAMYLCASSLALNSQQGGELFFGEGSRLTVL.

The chain's CDR3 is CASSAHRQGMNTEAFF. The CDR3 DNA reads as TGTGCCAGCAGCGCTCACCGACAGGGCATGAACACTGAAGCTTTCTTT. The chain combines TRBV9 with TRBJ1-1, with 7 bases that match TRBD1. CDR1 SGDLS and CDR2 YYNGEE come from the germline V gene. The CDR3 runs to 16 residues. V lost 3 bases to trimming and J lost 0 bases; unmatched junction nucleotides: 8.

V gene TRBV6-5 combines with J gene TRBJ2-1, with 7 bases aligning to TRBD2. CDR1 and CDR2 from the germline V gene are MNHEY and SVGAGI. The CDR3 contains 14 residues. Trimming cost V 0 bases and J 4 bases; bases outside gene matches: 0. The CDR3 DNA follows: TGTGCCAGCAGTTACTCAGCGGGGTACAATGAGCAGTTCTTC. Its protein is CASSYSAGYNEQFF.

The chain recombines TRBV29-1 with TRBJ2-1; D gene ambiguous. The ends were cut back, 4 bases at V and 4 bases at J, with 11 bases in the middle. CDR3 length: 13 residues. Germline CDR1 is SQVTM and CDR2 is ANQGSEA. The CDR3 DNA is TGCAGCGTTGGGGCCTCCCGGTACAATGAGCAGTTCTTC. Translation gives CSVGASRYNEQFF.

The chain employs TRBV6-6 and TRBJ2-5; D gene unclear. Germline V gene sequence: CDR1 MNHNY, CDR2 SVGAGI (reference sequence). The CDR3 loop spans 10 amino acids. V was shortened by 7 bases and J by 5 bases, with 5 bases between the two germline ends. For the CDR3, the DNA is TGTGCCAGCATGGAGGAGACCCAGTACTTC. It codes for CASMEETQYF.

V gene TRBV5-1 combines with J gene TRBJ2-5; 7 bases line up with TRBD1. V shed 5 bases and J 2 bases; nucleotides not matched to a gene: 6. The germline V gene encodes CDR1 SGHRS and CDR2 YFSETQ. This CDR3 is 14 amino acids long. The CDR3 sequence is CASSVDRAQETQYF. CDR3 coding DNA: TGCGCCAGCAGTGTCGACAGGGCTCAAGAGACCCAGTACTTC.

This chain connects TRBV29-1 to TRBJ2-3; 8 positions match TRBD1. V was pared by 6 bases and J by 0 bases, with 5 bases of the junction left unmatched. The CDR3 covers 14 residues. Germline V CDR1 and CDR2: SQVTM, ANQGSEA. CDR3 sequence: CSVGQAPSTDTQYF. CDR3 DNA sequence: TGCAGCGTGGGACAGGCCCCTAGCACAGATACGCAGTATTTT.

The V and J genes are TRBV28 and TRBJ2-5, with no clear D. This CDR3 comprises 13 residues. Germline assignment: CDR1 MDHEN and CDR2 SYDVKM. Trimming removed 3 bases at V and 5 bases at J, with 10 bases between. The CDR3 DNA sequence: TGTGCCAGCAGTTTGGACCAGTGGGAGACCCAGTACTTC. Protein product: CASSLDQWETQYF.

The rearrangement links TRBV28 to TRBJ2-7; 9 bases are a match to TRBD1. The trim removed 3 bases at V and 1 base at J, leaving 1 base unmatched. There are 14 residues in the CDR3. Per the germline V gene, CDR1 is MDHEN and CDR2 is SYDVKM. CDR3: CASSFGTGSYEQYF. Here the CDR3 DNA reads TGTGCCAGCAGTTTTGGGACAGGGTCCTACGAGCAGTACTTC.

The chain's CDR3 is CASSQVHYGYTF. The CDR3 nucleotides read TGTGCCAGCAGCCAAGTACACTATGGCTACACCTTC. The chain links TRBV14 to TRBJ1-2; D not resolved. The CDR3 is 12 amino acids. CDR1 is SGHDN and CDR2 is FVKESK in the germline V gene. Trimming took off 1 base at V and 3 bases at J, with 3 bases between the two ends.

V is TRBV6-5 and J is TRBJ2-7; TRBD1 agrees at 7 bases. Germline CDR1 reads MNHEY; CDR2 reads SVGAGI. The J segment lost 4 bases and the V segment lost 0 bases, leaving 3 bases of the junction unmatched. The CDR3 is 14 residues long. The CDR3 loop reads CASSYSDRFYEQYF. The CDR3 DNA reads TGTGCCAGCAGTTACTCGGACAGGTTTTACGAGCAGTACTTC.

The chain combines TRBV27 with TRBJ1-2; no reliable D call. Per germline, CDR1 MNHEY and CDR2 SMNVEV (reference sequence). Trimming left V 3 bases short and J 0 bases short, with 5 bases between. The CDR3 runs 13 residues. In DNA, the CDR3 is TGTGCCAGCAGTTTGACAACTAACTATGGCTACACCTTC. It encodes CASSLTTNYGYTF.

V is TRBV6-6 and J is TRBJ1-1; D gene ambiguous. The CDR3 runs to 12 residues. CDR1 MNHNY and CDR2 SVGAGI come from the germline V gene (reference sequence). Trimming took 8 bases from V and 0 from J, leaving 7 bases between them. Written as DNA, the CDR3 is TGTGCCAGCGGACGGTTGAACACTGAAGCTTTCTTT. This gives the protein CASGRLNTEAFF.

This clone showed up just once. The chain's CDR3 is CASSSGQPQETQYF. CDR3 sequence (DNA): TGCGCCAGCAGCTCCGGACAGCCTCAAGAGACCCAGTACTTC. The rearrangement joins TRBV5-1 to TRBJ2-5, with D tentatively TRBD1 (6 bases). The V end lost 3 bases, the J end lost 2 bases, and 11 bases lay between the germline ends. This CDR3 has 14 amino acids. The V gene's germline CDR1 is SGHRS and CDR2 YFSETQ.

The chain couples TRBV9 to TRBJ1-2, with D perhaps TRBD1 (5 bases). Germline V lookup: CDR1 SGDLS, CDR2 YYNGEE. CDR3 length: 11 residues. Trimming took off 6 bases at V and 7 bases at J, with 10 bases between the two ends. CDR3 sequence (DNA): TGTGCCAGCACGAGGGGTAGTGGCTACACCTTC. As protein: CASTRGSGYTF.